The 12 T cell receptor beta chains given below trace back to one sample, sequenced in a study of shared clonotypes between healthy human individuals. Here immunoSEQ multiplex PCR was the method, and the copy in TCRdb shows in-frame clones only, minus some. Among about 2.3 million clones listed, roughly 90% were seen once. Sample: naive CD4+ T cells from PBMCs. Subset specified: CD45RA+ positively selected. Receptors were obtained from a man younger than 35 in good health. Some clones in this sample may be carry-over from other donors' samples.

The gene calls are TRBV28 and TRBJ2-7, with a possible D match to TRBD2 (6 bases). CDR3 length equals 15 residues. V was trimmed by 5 bases and J by 3 bases, leaving 17 bases between them. Germline CDR1 is MDHEN and CDR2 is SYDVKM. The DNA for the CDR3 is TGTGCCAGCAGTGCGTTAGGGACTTTCCTCTACGAGCAGTACTTC. Its protein is CASSALGTFLYEQYF.

The chain has TRBV27 and TRBJ2-7, with D possibly TRBD1 on 6 matching bases. CDR3 length equals 13 residues. Per the germline V gene, CDR1 is MNHEY and CDR2 is SMNVEV (reference sequence). V was trimmed by 5 bases and J by 6 bases, leaving 14 bases between them. The CDR3 loop is CASSHRDRGEQYF. The CDR3 DNA follows: TGTGCCAGCAGTCACAGGGACCGGGGCGAGCAGTACTTC.

The gene calls are TRBV5-6 and TRBJ2-7; TRBD2 matches at 7 bases. The V gene end was trimmed by 0 bases and the J gene end by 5 bases; junction bases not matched to a gene: 8. The CDR3 contains 15 residues. The germline gives CDR1 SGHDT, CDR2 YYEEEE. Here the CDR3 reads CASSLDMTSPHEQYF. The DNA for the CDR3 is TGTGCCAGCAGCTTGGACATGACTAGCCCCCACGAGCAGTACTTC.

This CDR3 is CASSRGALPYEQYF. The CDR3, as DNA: TGTGCCAGTAGCCGTGGGGCTCTCCCCTACGAGCAGTACTTC. The rearrangement joins TRBV19 to TRBJ2-7, with D possibly TRBD1 on 5 matching bases. This CDR3 spans 14 amino acids. The germline V gene encodes CDR1 LNHDA and CDR2 SQIVND (reference sequence). V was cut by 6 bases and J by 2 bases, with 14 bases left in between.

This chain joins TRBV9 and TRBJ1-1, with D possibly TRBD1 on 5 matching bases. The germline V gene has CDR1 SGDLS and CDR2 YYNGEE. This CDR3 is 16 amino acids long. V was cut by 4 bases and J by 4 bases, with 20 bases left in between. This chain's CDR3 is CASSKTQAAGVTEAFF. As DNA, the CDR3 is TGTGCCAGCAGCAAAACACAGGCGGCGGGGGTCACTGAAGCTTTCTTT.

This clone was found once. This chain links TRBV7-2 with TRBJ2-7; 7 bases are shared with TRBD2. The CDR3 contains 16 residues. Trimming took 0 bases from V and 2 from J; bases not matched to a gene: 7. Per the germline V gene, CDR1 is SGHTA and CDR2 is FQGNSA. CDR3 in DNA: TGTGCCAGCAGCTTAGCGCGGGCTAGCGGAGCCTACGAGCAGTACTTC. Residues: CASSLARASGAYEQYF.

This rearrangement joins TRBV23-1 to TRBJ1-1; 9 bases are a match to TRBD1. TRBV23-1 belongs to the ORF category, with a function that is uncertain. CDR3 length: 15 amino acids. The ends lost 6 bases at V and 0 bases at J; junction bases unmatched: 5. CDR3 in DNA: TGCGCCAGCAGCCAAGGACAGGGGATGAACACTGAAGCTTTCTTT. Translated: CASSQGQGMNTEAFF.

J is TRBJ2-7 and V is TRBV11-3; unclear D gene. Germline CDR1 reads SGHNT; CDR2 reads YENEEA. Trimming pared 4 bases from V and 6 bases from J, leaving 10 bases between. This CDR3 comprises 12 residues. The CDR3 loop reads CASSSPHSEQYF. Written as DNA, the CDR3 is TGTGCCAGCAGCTCCCCCCATAGCGAGCAGTACTTC.

The V gene is TRBV5-6, the J gene TRBJ1-5; 7 bases line up with TRBD1. Germline V gives CDR1 SGHDT, CDR2 YYEEEE. The junction had 3 bases not matched to a gene; V was cut back by 1 base and J by 2 bases. The CDR3 spans 15 residues. CDR3 DNA: TGTGCCAGCAGCTTGCGTGGGACAGGCAATCAGCCCCAGCATTTT. Translated, it gives CASSLRGTGNQPQHF.

The chain employs TRBV27 and TRBJ1-2; D is undetermined. V shed 4 bases and J shed 8 bases, with 14 bases lying between them. Germline V gene sequence: CDR1 MNHEY, CDR2 SMNVEV (reference sequence). The CDR3 is 13 amino acids. The CDR3 sequence: CASSSLWAEGYTF. DNA for the CDR3: TGTGCCAGCAGTTCCCTCTGGGCGGAGGGCTACACCTTC.

The rearrangement joins TRBV2 to TRBJ1-4; unclear D gene. Trimming shortened V by 4 bases and J by 4 bases, and 10 bases separated the two germline ends. Germline CDR1 reads SNHLY; CDR2 reads FYNNEI. This CDR3 has 14 amino acids. The CDR3 sequence: CASSVDRFNEKLFF. The CDR3 DNA follows: TGTGCCAGCAGTGTTGACCGCTTTAATGAAAAACTGTTTTTT.

The V and J genes are TRBV27 and TRBJ1-4, with D hard to call. Trimming took 3 bases from V and 8 from J, leaving 16 bases between them. The CDR3 length is 15 residues. In germline, CDR1 is MNHEY, CDR2 SMNVEV (reference sequence). The CDR3: CASSFKAFGREKLFF. The CDR3 DNA reads as TGTGCCAGCAGTTTCAAGGCCTTTGGTCGGGAAAAACTGTTTTTT.